This section outlines one T cell receptor beta chain sequence together with its context. Its specificity is not known. These gene names are mouse names. Sequencing ends 1 residue short of the CDR3 end; the germline J gene provides the rest. Assay used: immunoSEQ multiplex PCR; TCRdb lists only in-frame clones, some missing. The sample has about 8,300 clones, over 40% seen once; the top ten hold about 6.6%. This specimen comes from a study of tissue T cells after allogeneic stem cell transplantation. The time point: mouse harvest day 7 after allogeneic transplant. Tail vein injection delivered 10^7 T-cell-depleted bone marrow cells and 10^6 splenic CD5+ T cells. Tissues came from B6→BALB/c major-mismatch GVHD mice at day 7 or 14. Study results and caveats: Some tissue clones might be persisting host cells; their alloreactivity or antigen specificity was not determined. Blood and spleen captured only part of the tissue TCR repertoire.

Trimming pared 3 bases from V and 4 bases from J, leaving 9 bases between. The CDR3 extends over 13 amino acids. Germline V CDR1 and CDR2: KGHPV, FQNQEV (reference sequence). The clonotype originates from a female BALB/c mouse given C57BL/6 T cells with graft-versus-host disease after an allogeneic hematopoietic cell transplant. V gene TRBV26 combines with J gene TRBJ1-1; D perhaps matches TRBD1 (6 bases). Sequencing used gut tissue. The CDR3: CASSLGGPTEVFF. Partial CDR3 DNA: TGTGCCAGCAGTCTCGGGGGCCCCACAGAAGTCTTC.